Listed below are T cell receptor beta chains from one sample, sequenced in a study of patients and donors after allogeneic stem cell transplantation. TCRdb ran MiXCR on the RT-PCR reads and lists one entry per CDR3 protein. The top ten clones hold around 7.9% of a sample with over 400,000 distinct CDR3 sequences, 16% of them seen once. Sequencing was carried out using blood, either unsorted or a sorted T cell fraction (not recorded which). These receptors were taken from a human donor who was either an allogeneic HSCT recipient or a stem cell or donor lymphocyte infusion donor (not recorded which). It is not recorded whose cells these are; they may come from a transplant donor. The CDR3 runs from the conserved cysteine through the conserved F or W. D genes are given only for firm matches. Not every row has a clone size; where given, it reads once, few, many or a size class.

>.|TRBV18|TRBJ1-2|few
CASSTTPEGVGGYTF
TGTGCCAGCTCCACCACTCCAGAAGGGGTTGGTGGCTACACCTTC
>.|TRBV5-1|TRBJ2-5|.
CASSRWGMETQYF
TGCGCCAGCAGCAGGTGGGGCATGGAGACCCAGTACTTC
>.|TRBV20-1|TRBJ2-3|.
CSAPSVSGRDTQYF
TGCAGTGCGCCAAGCGTCAGCGGGCGGGATACGCAGTATTTT
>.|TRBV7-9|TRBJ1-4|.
CASSHRWMDEKLFF
TGTGCCAGCAGCCACCGGTGGATGGATGAAAAACTGTTTTTT
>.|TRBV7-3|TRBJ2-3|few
CASSRDAYTDTQYF
TGTGCCAGCAGCCGGGACGCTTACACAGATACGCAGTATTTT
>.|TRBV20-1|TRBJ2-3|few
CSARGLGQGGVADTQYF
TGCAGTGCCCGAGGGTTAGGACAGGGAGGGGTCGCAGATACGCAGTATTTT
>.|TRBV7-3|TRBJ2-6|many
CASSLTRSGANVLTF
TGTGCCAGCAGCTTAACGCGTTCTGGGGCCAACGTCCTGACTTTC
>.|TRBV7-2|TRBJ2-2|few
CASSLKGLGRGTGELFF
TGTGCCAGCAGCTTAAAGGGGTTAGGTCGCGGCACCGGGGAGCTGTTTTTT
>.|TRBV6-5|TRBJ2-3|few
CASSYSKSGGGTQYF
TGTGCCAGCAGTTACTCGAAATCCGGGGGCGGTACGCAGTATTTT
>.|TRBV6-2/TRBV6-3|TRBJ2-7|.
CASSIDRGPLNEQYF
TGTGCCAGCAGTATCGACAGAGGTCCTCTTAACGAGCAGTACTTC
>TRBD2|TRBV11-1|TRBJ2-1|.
CASSLATSGYYNEQFF
TGTGCCAGCAGCTTGGCGACTAGCGGATACTACAATGAGCAGTTCTTC
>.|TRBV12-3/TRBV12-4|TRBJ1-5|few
CASNLGGLTQPQHF
TGTGCCAGCAACCTCGGGGGGCTTACTCAGCCCCAGCATTTT
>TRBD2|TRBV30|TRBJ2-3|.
CAWSASGGATDTQYF
TGTGCCTGGAGCGCAAGCGGGGGGGCAACAGATACGCAGTATTTT
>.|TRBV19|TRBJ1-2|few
CASSNPGQNNYGYTF
TGTGCCAGTAGTAACCCCGGACAGAACAACTATGGCTACACCTTC
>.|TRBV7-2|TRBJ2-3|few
CASSLGPGPSTDTQYF
TGTGCCAGCAGCTTAGGACCGGGGCCTAGCACAGATACGCAGTATTTT
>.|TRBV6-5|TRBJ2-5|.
CASSYPDNLGQETQYF
TGTGCCAGCAGTTACCCGGACAACCTGGGGCAGGAGACCCAGTACTTC
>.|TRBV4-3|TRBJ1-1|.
CASSQEGVMNTEAFF
TGCGCCAGCAGCCAAGAGGGTGTTATGAACACTGAAGCTTTCTTT
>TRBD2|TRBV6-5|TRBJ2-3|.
CASSYPRTSGSYTQYF
TGTGCCAGCAGTTACCCCCGGACTAGCGGGAGTTATACGCAGTATTTT
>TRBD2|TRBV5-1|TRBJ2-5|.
CASSRAGEETQYF
TGCGCCAGCAGCCGGGCGGGAGAGGAGACCCAGTACTTC
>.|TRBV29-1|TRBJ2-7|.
CSGRDLGSYEQYF
TGCAGCGGGAGGGACCTGGGATCCTACGAGCAGTACTTC
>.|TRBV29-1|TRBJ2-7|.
CSVAPTGFYEQYF
TGCAGCGTTGCCCCCACAGGATTTTACGAGCAGTACTTC
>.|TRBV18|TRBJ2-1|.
CASSAEEEQFF
TGTGCCAGCTCGGCAGAGGAGGAGCAGTTCTTC